Below, one T cell receptor (beta chain) is given with its context. What it binds is unknown. The data belong to a study of radiotherapy plus CTLA-4 blockade in lung cancer. Study-level background: There were objective responses in roughly 17% of patients, and around 31% had disease control. Study-wide results and caveats: Researchers report tumor-derived TCR clones expanding in blood after radiotherapy plus ipilimumab. Early clone dynamics of blood T cells, plus interferon-beta, reportedly predicted response best.

Some clones are missing from TCRdb's copy, which holds only in-frame ones; the method was immunoSEQ multiplex PCR. Among about 110,000 clones, over 65% were seen once, and the ten largest hold less than 2.5%. Patients with chemo-refractory metastatic non-small-cell lung cancer received focal radiation plus CTLA-4 blockade with ipilimumab. This clonotype originated in a human donor with non-small cell lung cancer that progressed on radiotherapy plus ipilimumab. Some clones in this sample may be carry-over from other donors' samples. Sequenced here: peripheral blood, sampled from a patient treated with radiotherapy plus ipilimumab.

CDR3 DNA: TGTGCCAGCTGTGCGATCGTACCAGGAAAGATCTATGGCTACACCTTC. Translating gives CASCAIVPGKIYGYTF. The chain employs TRBV5-4 and TRBJ1-2; D uncertain. The V gene's germline CDR1 is SGHNT and CDR2 YYREEE (reference sequence). This CDR3 spans 16 amino acids. With 7 bases removed from V and 4 bases from J, the gap between germline ends came to 23 bases.